Described below is a single T cell receptor beta chain sequence and its context. This entry belongs to a study of blood T cell repertoires in COVID-19. Study background: Acute-phase and convalescent COVID-19 samples originated in the United States, Italy and Spain.

V was shortened by 6 bases and J by 6 bases, with 10 bases between the two germline ends. The CDR3 sequence is 12 residues long. CDR1 WNHNN and CDR2 SYGVQD come from the germline V gene (reference sequence). Sequenced by immunoSEQ multiplex PCR; TCRdb stores in-frame clones only, minus some. The table has 18,000 or so clones, approximately 90% seen once; the top ten hold 8.5% to 10%. Sequencing was done on a sample of peripheral blood. J is TRBJ2-3 and V is TRBV10-1, with TRBD2 as a possible D gene (5 bases). This sequence originates from a man aged 35 to 55 with active COVID-19. CDR3 in DNA: TGCGCCAGCAGGGGAGTAACGGATACGCAGTATTTT. This gives the protein CASRGVTDTQYF.